This T cell receptor (beta chain) was identified during a study of blood T cell repertoires in COVID-19. As for the study in general: The analysed material was cDNA or gDNA that came from T cells, B-cell-depleted T cells, or PBMCs.

The V end lost 2 bases, the J end lost 1 base, and 6 bases lay between the germline ends. Germline CDR1 ENHRY, CDR2 SYGVKD. CDR3 length equals 14 residues. This table comes from immunoSEQ multiplex PCR, and its TCRdb copy is limited to in-frame clones, with some not included. Of about 130,000 clones in the sample, just under 85% are singletons; the top ten hold about a sixth. The chain carries TRBV10-3 and TRBJ1-5; D unclear. The material sequenced was peripheral blood. This clonotype was obtained from a woman aged 50 to 60 with acute or convalescent COVID-19. The CDR3 region has the DNA TGTGCCATCAGTGAGAGGGAGAGCAATCAGCCCCAGCATTTT. Its translation is CAISERESNQPQHF.